This T cell receptor (beta chain) was documented in a study of early T cells in non-severe SARS-CoV-2 infection. Study details: Chains were not paired, and sequencing was done on bulk RNA from unsorted whole blood. Points from the study as a whole: VDJdb-based matching was biased toward anti-spike CD8 responses and missed private and CD4 specificities.

In this sample, this clonotype turned up many times. Antigen unknown. Unique molecular identifiers were attached to individual cDNA molecules. TCRdb reprocessed the 5' RACE reads via MiXCR and lists one record per CDR3 protein. The sample includes around 50,000 distinct CDR3 sequences, approximately 7.6% of them seen just once. Germline CDR1 and CDR2: MNHNS and SASEGT. CDR3 length: 15 amino acids. Trimming took off 0 bases at V and 3 bases at J, with 9 bases between the two ends. Sequenced: whole blood. The rearrangement links TRBV6-1 to TRBJ1-5; D not certain. The clonotype originates from an adult who was a healthcare worker with PCR-confirmed SARS-CoV-2 infection or an uninfected control (not recorded which). The DNA of the CDR3 is TGTGCCAGCAGTGAAGCCAGGCGGACCAATCAGCCCCAGCATTTT. Protein sequence: CASSEARRTNQPQHF.